The rows below give T cell receptor beta chains drawn from one sample of a study of radiotherapy plus CTLA-4 blockade in lung cancer. TCRdb keeps only in-frame clones here, not all; method: immunoSEQ multiplex PCR. The sample includes 42,000 or so clones, more than 70% of them seen just once. Sequencing was performed on peripheral blood, taken from a patient treated with radiotherapy plus ipilimumab. Source of these receptors: a human donor with non-small cell lung cancer that progressed on radiotherapy plus ipilimumab. Both conserved end residues are part of each CDR3. D genes are given only for firm matches. Clone size is given for some rows only: seen once, a few or many times, or a class if the clone is expanded.

j_gene | d_gene | v_gene | abundance | CDR3nt | CDR3aa
TRBJ1-5 | NA | TRBV7-9 | NA | TGTGCCAGCAGCTTGATAGGGGAAGGCAATCAGCCCCAGCATTTT | CASSLIGEGNQPQHF
TRBJ1-6 | TRBD1 | TRBV6-5 | few | TGTGCCAGCAGACCCGGGACAGGGATCGCACCCCTCCACTTT | CASRPGTGIAPLHF
TRBJ2-5 | TRBD2 | TRBV7-3 | NA | TGTGCCAGCAGCCAGGGACTAGCGGGGACGGAGACCCAGTACTTC | CASSQGLAGTETQYF
TRBJ2-3 | TRBD1 | TRBV5-1 | NA | TGCGCCAGCAGCCTGGGACAGAACACAGATACGCAGTATTTT | CASSLGQNTDTQYF
TRBJ1-5 | TRBD1 | TRBV5-8 | NA | TGTGCCAGCAGCGCGACAGGGGACAATCAGCCCCAGCATTTT | CASSATGDNQPQHF
TRBJ2-1 | TRBD1 | TRBV5-8 | few | TGTGCCAGCAGCTTGGGTTCAATCAGGGGGTATGAGCAGTTCTTC | CASSLGSIRGYEQFF
TRBJ1-2 | NA | TRBV7-9 | NA | TGTGCCAGCAGCTTATCGGGGATCTATGGCTACACCTTC | CASSLSGIYGYTF
TRBJ2-7 | TRBD2 | TRBV11-2 | NA | TGTGCCAGCAGCTTCGGACTAGCGGGGGGGCGCGAGCAGTACTTC | CASSFGLAGGREQYF
TRBJ2-1 | NA | TRBV5-6 | NA | TGTGCCAGCAGCTTGCGGGGGGCCGGTGAGCAGTTCTTC | CASSLRGAGEQFF
TRBJ2-2 | TRBD2 | TRBV2 | NA | TGTGCCAGCAGTGTTAAGCGGGGGACCGGGGAGCTGTTTTTT | CASSVKRGTGELFF
TRBJ1-3 | NA | TRBV7-2 | many | TGTGCCAGCAGCATCCAGGGGTCCAGCTCTGGAAACACCATATATTTT | CASSIQGSSSGNTIYF
TRBJ1-4 | NA | TRBV4-2 | NA | TGTGCCAGCAGCCAGGACCTCGAGCGGCCTGGTGGCGAAAAACTGTTTTTT | CASSQDLERPGGEKLFF
TRBJ1-2 | NA | TRBV5-1 | NA | TGCGCCAGCAGCTCCCAGGGCGGTGGCTACACCTTC | CASSSQGGGYTF
TRBJ2-5 | TRBD2 | TRBV14 | NA | TGTGCCAGCAGCCAAGTGGGGGGGTCAGAGACCCAGTACTTC | CASSQVGGSETQYF
TRBJ1-1 | NA | TRBV9 | NA | TGTGCCAGCAGCGTAGTCGAGAGACAGGTGAACACTGAAGCTTTCTTT | CASSVVERQVNTEAFF
TRBJ2-7 | NA | TRBV7-9 | NA | TGTGCCAGCAGCCTCGAGACTAGGTCGGATGAGCAGTACTTC | CASSLETRSDEQYF
TRBJ2-3 | NA | TRBV27 | NA | TGTGCCAGCAGTTTATTTTCCAGGGTCGGCACAGATACGCAGTATTTT | CASSLFSRVGTDTQYF
TRBJ2-7 | NA | TRBV15 | NA | TGTGCCACCAGCAGAGATCTTCTCGCGGCCTCTCGGGAGCAGTACTTC | CATSRDLLAASREQYF
TRBJ1-2 | NA | TRBV10-1 | NA | TGCGCCAGCAGTGATTCCAGAGGTGGCTACACCTTC | CASSDSRGGYTF
TRBJ2-5 | TRBD1 | TRBV18 | NA | TGTGCCAGCTCAAAAAGACAGGGGGAAGAGACCCAGTACTTC | CASSKRQGEETQYF
TRBJ1-2 | TRBD1 | TRBV5-4 | NA | TGTGCCAGCAGCCGGAAAGGGACAGGGGTAGGAGGCTACACCTTC | CASSRKGTGVGGYTF
TRBJ2-3 | NA | TRBV7-3 | NA | TGTGCCAGCAGCCAACAGGGAGGGGCGCAGTATTTT | CASSQQGGAQYF
TRBJ2-7 | NA | TRBV11-2 | NA | TGTGCCAGCAGCCCGGGCGGGGGCCCCTACGAGCAGTACTTC | CASSPGGGPYEQYF
TRBJ2-3 | TRBD2 | TRBV5-4 | NA | TGTGCCACCAAGAGGACTAGCGGCAGCACAGATACGCAGTATTTT | CATKRTSGSTDTQYF
TRBJ1-1 | NA | TRBV7-8 | NA | TGTGCCAGCAGCAGGATAACAGGGTCGGGCACTGAAGCTTTCTTT | CASSRITGSGTEAFF
TRBJ2-7 | TRBD1 | TRBV16 | NA | TGTGCCAGCAAACAGGGGGGAAGCTCCTACGAGCAGTACTTC | CASKQGGSSYEQYF
TRBJ1-3 | NA | TRBV11-3 | NA | TGTGCCAGCACCACCTCTATTGACACCATATATTTT | CASTTSIDTIYF
TRBJ2-2 | TRBD1 | TRBV4-3 | NA | TGCGCCAGCAGCCAAGATAGCCAAAGGGGGCGCACCGGGGAGCTGTTTTTT | CASSQDSQRGRTGELFF
TRBJ2-1 | NA | TRBV9 | NA | TGTGCCAGCAACAACGAAGGGGGGGGCTTCAATGAGCAGTTCTTC | CASNNEGGGFNEQFF
TRBJ2-5 | NA | TRBV29-1 | NA | TGCAGCGTTGATGGGTGGGGTGGCAGGGGGGAAGAGACCCAGTACTTC | CSVDGWGGRGEETQYF
TRBJ2-5 | NA | TRBV5-6 | NA | TGTGCCAGCAGAAAATATGAGACCCAGTACTTC | CASRKYETQYF
TRBJ2-2 | TRBD2 | TRBV7-3 | NA | TGTGCCAGCAGCCCCCGGGGGGGGAACACCGGGGAGCTGTTTTTT | CASSPRGGNTGELFF
TRBJ2-1 | TRBD1 | TRBV4-2 | NA | TGTGCCAGCAGTTATGGGACAGGTTACAATGAGCAGTTCTTC | CASSYGTGYNEQFF
TRBJ2-2 | TRBD1 | TRBV19 | NA | TGTGCCAGCCGCAACTTAGGGGGCTACACCGGGGAGCTGTTTTTT | CASRNLGGYTGELFF
TRBJ2-5 | NA | TRBV20-1 | NA | TGCAGTGCTACAATTGAGACCCAGTACTTC | CSATIETQYF
TRBJ2-7 | NA | TRBV6-1 | few | TGTGCCAGCAGCCCGACAGGTTTCGAGCAGTACTTC | CASSPTGFEQYF
TRBJ1-2 | NA | TRBV5-1 | NA | TGCGCCAGCAGCTTGGACGGGATTAACTATGGCTACACCTTC | CASSLDGINYGYTF
TRBJ2-5 | TRBD1 | TRBV28 | NA | TGTGCCAGCAGAATACAGGGGACCCAAGAGACCCAGTACTTC | CASRIQGTQETQYF
TRBJ2-2 | TRBD2 | TRBV9 | NA | TGTGCCAGCAGCGTAGCTAGCGGGGGGGCGAACACCGGGGAGCTGTTTTTT | CASSVASGGANTGELFF
TRBJ2-5 | TRBD2 | TRBV6-1 | NA | TGTGCCAGCAGTCGAAGGGAGGGGTCACAGTACTTC | CASSRREGSQYF
TRBJ1-1 | NA | TRBV6-6 | NA | TGTGCCAGCACCGGGGGGGGGAACACTGAAGCTTTCTTT | CASTGGGNTEAFF
TRBJ2-5 | TRBD1 | TRBV5-5 | NA | TGTGCCAGCAGCATAGGGACAGGGAAAGAGACCCAGTACTTC | CASSIGTGKETQYF
TRBJ2-1 | TRBD2 | TRBV7-8 | NA | TGTGCCAGCAGCCTCGTAGCGGGGGGGCTCAATGAGCAGTTCTTC | CASSLVAGGLNEQFF